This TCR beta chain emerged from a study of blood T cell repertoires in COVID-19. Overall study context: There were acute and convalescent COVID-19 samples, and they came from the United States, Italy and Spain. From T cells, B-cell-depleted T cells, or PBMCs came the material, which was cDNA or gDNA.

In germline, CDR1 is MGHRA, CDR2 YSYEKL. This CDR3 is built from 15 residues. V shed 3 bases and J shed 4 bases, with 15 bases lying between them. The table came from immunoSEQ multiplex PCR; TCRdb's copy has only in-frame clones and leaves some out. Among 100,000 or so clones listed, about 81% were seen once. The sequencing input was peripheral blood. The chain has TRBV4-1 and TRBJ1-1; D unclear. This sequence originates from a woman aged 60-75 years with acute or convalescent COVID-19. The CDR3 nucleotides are TGCGCCAGCAGCCAGTCTAGCTTCGAGGTCACTGAAGCTTTCTTT. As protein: CASSQSSFEVTEAFF.